The rows below give T cell receptor beta chains drawn from one sample of a study of blood T cells in healthy people across ages. MiXCR was run by TCRdb on the 5' RACE reads, yielding one entry per CDR3 protein. The sample has about 1 million distinct CDR3 sequences, 40% to 45% seen once. Sequences were obtained from blood. The receptors originated from a woman aged 55-69 years in good health. Both conserved end residues are part of each CDR3. Fields, in order: V gene, D gene, J gene, CDR3 protein. A D gene is named only where the DNA matches it firmly.

TRBV5-1,.,TRBJ1-4,CASSLGLQDPNEKLFF
TRBV6-2/TRBV6-3,TRBD2,TRBJ2-3,CASRKLALSTDTQYF
TRBV28,TRBD1,TRBJ1-2,CASQGQTNYGYTF
TRBV27,TRBD2,TRBJ2-7,CAGSPRLAGGRRVVSYEQYF
TRBV6-1,.,TRBJ2-5,CASKVGTHPVESQYF
TRBV7-9,TRBD1,TRBJ2-4,CASGTGAEQYF
TRBV12-3/TRBV12-4,TRBD1,TRBJ1-5,CASRLRTGSGQPQHF
TRBV29-1,.,TRBJ2-3,CSVAGGVGTDTQYF
TRBV27,.,TRBJ1-5,CASSLSGTTGSNQPQHF
TRBV2,TRBD1,TRBJ2-7,CASSPGQGRVYEQYF
TRBV7-9,.,TRBJ1-1,CASSLTSGNTEAFF
TRBV25-1,TRBD1,TRBJ2-3,CASNPPGTGSDTQYF
TRBV6-5,TRBD2,TRBJ2-2,CASSYRVAGGIRPGELFF
TRBV5-1,.,TRBJ2-3,CASSWATDMQYF
TRBV7-6,TRBD2,TRBJ2-1,CASSLGNPGTSGYNEQFF
TRBV27,TRBD2,TRBJ2-1,CASSYGLAAYNEQFF
TRBV11-1,TRBD2,TRBJ2-5,CASSFRTSGYNEQYF
TRBV4-1,.,TRBJ1-1,CASSQDDSGLTEAFF
TRBV7-3,TRBD1,TRBJ2-5,CASSTRDSPSRSQETQYF
TRBV7-2,.,TRBJ2-5,CASSLQGAGASKTQYF
TRBV5-1,.,TRBJ2-1,CASSLASNLYNEQFF
TRBV20-1,TRBD2,TRBJ2-7,CSARGTSGRASREQYF
TRBV12-3/TRBV12-4,.,TRBJ1-2,CASSPTSNYGYTF
TRBV10-3,TRBD1,TRBJ2-7,CAISEEGQGGYEQYF
TRBV6-5,.,.,CASRVTGTAGEQYF
TRBV2,.,TRBJ2-2,CASGPPNTGELFF
TRBV20-1,.,TRBJ2-4,CSARDFKLAKNIQYF
TRBV4-3,.,TRBJ2-7,CASSQAWRNSYEQYF
TRBV10-3,TRBD2,TRBJ2-1,CAISELQREDNEQFF
TRBV10-3,.,TRBJ2-5,CAISDSVREQETQYF
TRBV6-5,TRBD1,TRBJ2-1,CASTRTGARYEQFF
TRBV15,TRBD2,TRBJ2-3,CATSRGDPGTSGRRNRDTQYF
TRBV12-3/TRBV12-4,.,TRBJ2-3,CASSLALGGVGTDTQYF
TRBV5-1,TRBD1,TRBJ1-1,CASRSGQVVTEAFF
TRBV9,.,TRBJ1-5,CASSVGGDLNQPQHF
TRBV27,TRBD2,TRBJ2-3,CASSERPGLAVDTDTQYF
TRBV15,.,TRBJ2-5,CATSRGAGAMEETQYF
TRBV5-1,TRBD2,TRBJ2-5,CASSENLAGVGETQYF
TRBV10-3,.,TRBJ2-1,CAIRVGSYNEQFF
TRBV4-1,.,TRBJ2-5,CASSQDGTRYQETQYF
TRBV12-3/TRBV12-4,TRBD1,TRBJ2-1,CASSSRDRGYNEQFF
TRBV27,.,TRBJ2-1,CASSLTGSFNEQFF
TRBV12-3/TRBV12-4,TRBD1,TRBJ2-7,CASSRPFGGQGAYEQYF
TRBV10-3,.,TRBJ2-5,CAIGREGEQYF
TRBV20-1,.,TRBJ2-5,CSARDLETQYF
TRBV11-2,TRBD2,TRBJ2-1,CASSLGFRKVAGLYNEQFF
TRBV5-4,.,TRBJ2-1,CASSLDQRNEQFF
TRBV11-2,.,TRBJ2-1,CASSSRVGSDNEQFF
TRBV25-1,TRBD1,TRBJ1-2,CASSPPTGEAYGYTF
TRBV6-5,TRBD2,TRBJ2-1,CASSQRGGGGDEQFF
TRBV10-3,TRBD2,TRBJ2-1,CAILAGASNEQFF
TRBV7-3,TRBD2,TRBJ2-7,CASSLEGTSGRVYEQYF
TRBV7-6,TRBD1,TRBJ1-6,CASSEGQGDSPLHF
TRBV7-8,.,TRBJ2-1,CASSLRRGPPANEQFF
TRBV29-1,TRBD1,TRBJ1-1,CSGGQSVGEAFF
TRBV12-3/TRBV12-4,TRBD2,TRBJ2-3,CASTGSGSTDTQYF
TRBV29-1,.,TRBJ2-3,CSTSTSSTDTQYF
TRBV27,TRBD2,TRBJ2-7,CATAGGPNYEQYF